The entry that follows covers one T cell receptor beta chain sequence. This clonotype has just a few counts. There is no known antigen for this receptor. It has no much larger one-base neighbor in the sample; base qualities were not kept. This entry comes from a study of identical twins (dated by TCRdb to the mid-2010s). For the study in its entirety: To test whether fetal clonotypes persist, the study used deep sequencing on TCR alpha and beta repertoires from monozygotic twins, unrelated adults of various ages, and cord blood. To rule out contamination, the twin experiments were replicated at different times with different library preparation protocols. Overall results and qualifications from the work: Zero-insertion analyses could be partly confounded by invariant T cells such as MAIT and iNKT, though diverse VJ usage argued against such confounding for most clonotypes. Because the same donors could not be followed over many years, the conclusions depended on cross-sectional statistical analysis. Out-of-frame TCR alpha sequences shared between twins showed an excess of low generation-probability sequences compared with coincidental sharing between unrelated individuals. The excess sharing between twins in beta out-of-frame sequences was weaker because fewer shared sequences reduced the signal-to-noise ratio. Out-of-frame TCR alpha sharing in monozygotic twins was systematically underestimated by recombination models, whereas sharing between unrelated individuals was in agreement with the recombination models. Fewer insertions were carried by abundant cord blood beta clonotypes, a similar but weaker trend appeared in young adult naive repertoires, and no such trend appeared in memory repertoires.

All donors were healthy Caucasians. Three pairs of female monozygotic twins, all aged roughly 18 to 30 years, were included in the twin cohort. Peripheral blood mononuclear cells were used as the source from which RNA for TCR libraries was isolated. The library was prepared using 5' RACE. Sequencing was performed on an Illumina HiSeq 2000. A universal primer binding site was introduced by template switching, and a unique molecular identifier was present in the final cDNA, enabling accurate counting of TCR cDNA molecules. Specific primers in the conserved constant-segment region were used to synthesize first-strand cDNA for the TCR alpha and beta chains. To control for contamination, every cDNA library was double barcoded, receiving both a SMART-Mk sample barcode and Illumina barcodes. Two successive PCR steps introduced TruSeq adapter sequences along with Illumina sample barcodes. The TCR alpha and beta cDNA libraries were sequenced on the Illumina HiSeq platform using custom primers. The source study handled its data this way. Unique molecular identifiers were extracted from raw reads with MiGEC, and CDR3 positions were determined with MiXCR. For each individual, recombination models were inferred using an EM algorithm with the repgenHMM and IGoR tools. The analysis of shared clonotypes was done with the tcR package in R, with sharing normalized by the product of cloneset sizes. To study raw recombination without the effects of thymic and clonal selection, out-of-frame nonproductive sequences were analyzed. TCRdb trimmed the raw reads at Q25, called clones with MiXCR and kept productive beta chains. CDR3 protein duplicates are merged, each entry listing the most common genes and DNA. Clone size and V and J calls follow TCRdb, not the original study. The sample table lists about 700,000 distinct CDR3 sequences, 8% to 9% of them with a count of one. In total, the top ten clones hold 0.8% to 1% of the sample.

Germline trimming amounts to 5 bases on V and 10 bases on J, with 5 as the count of junction bases outside the gene matches. The CDR3 goes from the cysteine to the phenylalanine over 12 residues. Only CDR3 DNA is held: 36 bases, read in frame from base 1. CDR1 is given as MNHEY and CDR2 as SVGAGI, both from the germline V gene. This sample also belongs to another study, concerning yellow fever vaccine responses in identical twins. As that second study puts it: According to the authors, the vaccine-induced T cell response in identical twins seemed to be partly convergent and partly specific to each individual. The study precisely tracked vaccine-responding T cell clones in identical twins.

The sequence was obtained from a young woman in good health. This chain joins TRBV6-5 to TRBJ2-1; 7 junctional bases match TRBD1. The sequenced sample consisted of PBMCs. The sequenced DNA: TGTGCCAGCAGTCCTAGGACAGGCGAGCAGTTCTTC. The resulting protein is CASSPRTGEQFF.